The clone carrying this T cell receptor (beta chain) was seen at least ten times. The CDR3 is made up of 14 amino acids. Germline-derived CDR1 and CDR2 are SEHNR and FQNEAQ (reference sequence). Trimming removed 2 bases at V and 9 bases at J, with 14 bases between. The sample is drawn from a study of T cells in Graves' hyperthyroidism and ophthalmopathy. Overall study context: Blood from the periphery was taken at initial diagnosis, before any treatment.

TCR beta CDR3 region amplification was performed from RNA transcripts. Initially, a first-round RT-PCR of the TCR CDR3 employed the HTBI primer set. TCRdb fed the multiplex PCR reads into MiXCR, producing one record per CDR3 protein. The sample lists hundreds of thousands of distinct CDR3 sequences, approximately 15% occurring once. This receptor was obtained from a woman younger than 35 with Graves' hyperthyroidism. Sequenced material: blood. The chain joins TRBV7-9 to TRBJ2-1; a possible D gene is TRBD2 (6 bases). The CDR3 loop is CASSLNLRETEQFF. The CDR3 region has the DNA TGTGCCAGCAGCTTAAACCTCCGGGAGACTGAGCAGTTCTTC.